The rows below give T cell receptor beta chains drawn from one sample of a study of blood T cell repertoires in COVID-19. The data were produced by immunoSEQ multiplex PCR, yet TCRdb's version contains in-frame clones alone and is incomplete. The table has more than 200,000 clones, 85% to 90% seen once. Input material: peripheral blood. These receptors originate from a man older than 75 with acute or convalescent COVID-19. The CDR3 runs from the conserved cysteine through the conserved F or W. D genes are given only for firm matches. Not every row has a clone size; where given, it reads once, few, many or a size class.

len: 14; d_gene: TRBD1; v_gene: TRBV6-5; j_gene: TRBJ1-6; abundance: -; CDR3aa: CASKLDRGYSPLHF; CDR3nt: TGTGCCAGCAAACTGGACAGGGGGTATTCACCCCTCCACTTT
len: 14; d_gene: -; v_gene: TRBV9; j_gene: TRBJ2-3; abundance: -; CDR3aa: CASSVGSGTDTQYF; CDR3nt: TGTGCCAGCAGCGTAGGTAGCGGTACAGATACGCAGTATTTT
len: 17; d_gene: TRBD2; v_gene: TRBV6-2/TRBV6-3; j_gene: TRBJ2-3; abundance: -; CDR3aa: CASSYSIGLAGSDTQYF; CDR3nt: TGTGCCAGCAGTTACTCTATCGGACTAGCGGGGTCAGATACGCAGTATTTT
len: 11; d_gene: -; v_gene: TRBV7-9; j_gene: TRBJ1-5; abundance: once; CDR3aa: CASSLRGPQHF; CDR3nt: TGTGCCAGCAGCTTACGCGGGCCCCAGCATTTT
len: 16; d_gene: -; v_gene: TRBV28; j_gene: TRBJ1-5; abundance: -; CDR3aa: CASTLPRAASNQPQHF; CDR3nt: TGTGCCAGCACCCTACCGAGAGCCGCTAGCAATCAGCCCCAGCATTTT
len: 16; d_gene: TRBD1; v_gene: TRBV2; j_gene: TRBJ1-2; abundance: -; CDR3aa: CASSPTPGGANYGYTF; CDR3nt: TGTGCCAGCAGTCCTACCCCAGGGGGCGCGAACTATGGCTACACCTTC
len: 17; d_gene: -; v_gene: TRBV7-2; j_gene: TRBJ1-2; abundance: -; CDR3aa: CASSLALSGGADYGYTF; CDR3nt: TGTGCCAGCAGCTTAGCGTTGTCGGGGGGCGCAGACTATGGCTACACCTTC
len: 14; d_gene: TRBD1; v_gene: TRBV5-1; j_gene: TRBJ2-7; abundance: -; CDR3aa: CASSGTGQAHEQYF; CDR3nt: TGCGCCAGCAGCGGAACGGGACAGGCCCACGAGCAGTACTTC
len: 14; d_gene: -; v_gene: TRBV2; j_gene: TRBJ1-2; abundance: -; CDR3aa: CASSEARQEMGYTF; CDR3nt: TGTGCCAGCAGTGAAGCCCGACAGGAAATGGGCTACACCTTC
len: 14; d_gene: -; v_gene: TRBV19; j_gene: TRBJ1-5; abundance: -; CDR3aa: CASSIPARGQPQHF; CDR3nt: TGTGCCAGTAGTATCCCGGCCCGGGGTCAGCCCCAGCATTTT
len: 17; d_gene: TRBD2; v_gene: TRBV2; j_gene: TRBJ2-3; abundance: -; CDR3aa: CASSGRLAGESTDTQYF; CDR3nt: TGTGCCAGCAGTGGCAGACTAGCGGGGGAAAGCACAGATACGCAGTATTTT
len: 13; d_gene: -; v_gene: TRBV19; j_gene: TRBJ2-1; abundance: -; CDR3aa: CASSMGRYNEQFF; CDR3nt: TGTGCCAGTAGTATGGGCAGGTACAATGAGCAGTTCTTC
len: 21; d_gene: TRBD1; v_gene: TRBV19; j_gene: TRBJ2-6; abundance: -; CDR3aa: CASSLRRYAGTGDSGANVLTF; CDR3nt: TGTGCCAGTAGTCTACGTAGATACGCCGGGACAGGGGACTCTGGGGCCAACGTCCTGACTTTC
len: 17; d_gene: -; v_gene: TRBV13; j_gene: TRBJ1-2; abundance: -; CDR3aa: CASSLKPGRASNYGYTF; CDR3nt: TGTGCCAGCAGCTTAAAGCCAGGGAGGGCCTCTAACTATGGCTACACCTTC
len: 14; d_gene: -; v_gene: TRBV7-9; j_gene: TRBJ2-7; abundance: -; CDR3aa: CASSLQGANYEQYF; CDR3nt: TGTGCCAGCAGCTTGCAAGGGGCCAACTACGAGCAGTACTTC
len: 15; d_gene: TRBD2; v_gene: TRBV5-8; j_gene: TRBJ2-5; abundance: -; CDR3aa: CASSRTSGGRETQYF; CDR3nt: TGTGCCAGCAGCCGAACTAGCGGGGGTAGGGAGACCCAGTACTTC
len: 12; d_gene: -; v_gene: TRBV6-5; j_gene: TRBJ2-7; abundance: once; CDR3aa: CASRDSFYEQYF; CDR3nt: TGTGCCAGCAGGGACAGCTTTTACGAGCAGTACTTC
len: 14; d_gene: -; v_gene: TRBV9; j_gene: TRBJ2-1; abundance: -; CDR3aa: CASSVGTSYNEQFF; CDR3nt: TGTGCCAGCAGCGTAGGGACTTCCTACAATGAGCAGTTCTTC
len: 13; d_gene: -; v_gene: TRBV9; j_gene: TRBJ1-1; abundance: -; CDR3aa: CASSVEGRGEAFF; CDR3nt: TGTGCCAGCAGCGTAGAAGGCCGGGGTGAAGCTTTCTTT
len: 15; d_gene: TRBD2; v_gene: TRBV4-3; j_gene: TRBJ2-3; abundance: -; CDR3aa: CASSQAGLAGDTQYF; CDR3nt: TGCGCCAGCAGCCAGGCGGGACTAGCGGGAGATACGCAGTATTTT
len: 15; d_gene: TRBD1; v_gene: TRBV6-2/TRBV6-3; j_gene: TRBJ2-3; abundance: -; CDR3aa: CASSYSTGAGDTQYF; CDR3nt: TGTGCCAGCAGTTACTCGACAGGGGCCGGAGATACGCAGTATTTT
len: 15; d_gene: -; v_gene: TRBV19; j_gene: TRBJ1-1; abundance: -; CDR3aa: CASSIQATMDTEAFF; CDR3nt: TGTGCCAGTAGTATTCAGGCGACGATGGACACTGAAGCTTTCTTT
len: 13; d_gene: TRBD1; v_gene: TRBV5-1; j_gene: TRBJ1-1; abundance: once; CDR3aa: CASRQGVNTEAFF; CDR3nt: TGCGCCAGTCGACAGGGCGTGAACACTGAAGCTTTCTTT
len: 13; d_gene: TRBD1; v_gene: TRBV2; j_gene: TRBJ1-3; abundance: -; CDR3aa: CANQGDSGNTIYF; CDR3nt: TGTGCCAACCAGGGGGACTCTGGAAACACCATATATTTT
len: 13; d_gene: -; v_gene: TRBV3-1/TRBV3-2; j_gene: TRBJ1-1; abundance: -; CDR3aa: CASSQVMNTEAFF; CDR3nt: TGTGCCAGCAGCCAAGTCATGAACACTGAAGCTTTCTTT
len: 14; d_gene: TRBD1; v_gene: TRBV2; j_gene: TRBJ1-1; abundance: few; CDR3aa: CASSGQGANTEAFF; CDR3nt: TGTGCCAGTTCAGGTCAGGGGGCCAACACTGAAGCTTTCTTT